This paragraph covers one TCR beta chain sequence. Its antigen remains unknown. V was pared by 4 bases and J by 4 bases, with 8 bases of the junction left unmatched. Per the germline V gene, CDR1 is MNHNY and CDR2 is SVGAGI (reference sequence). CDR3 length equals 16 residues. This sample stems from a study of cytomegalovirus exposure and HLA in healthy donors. On the study more broadly: Unique TCR beta sequences numbering about 100 million came from around 180 million T cells in an earlier analysis. Study conclusions and caveats: One cluster of highly shared sequence variants probably arose as a sequencing artifact. Specificity for CMV antigens was confirmed in vitro for a few of the CMV-associated chains.

Primers: 60 Vbeta forward and 13 Jbeta reverse. Libraries were prepared by immunoSEQ multiplex PCR; TCRdb keeps only in-frame clonotypes and omits some of them. The data show roughly 100,000 clones, with around 65% seen just once and approximately 3.5% held by the top ten. The sequence was obtained from a woman aged 45 to 65 in good health and CMV-seronegative. The chain has TRBV6-6 and TRBJ2-1; 9 bases match TRBD1. The specimen sequenced was PBMCs. The CDR3 region is CASSSTRTGAYNEQFF. CDR3 nucleotide sequence: TGTGCCAGCAGTTCAACAAGGACAGGGGCTTACAATGAGCAGTTCTTC.